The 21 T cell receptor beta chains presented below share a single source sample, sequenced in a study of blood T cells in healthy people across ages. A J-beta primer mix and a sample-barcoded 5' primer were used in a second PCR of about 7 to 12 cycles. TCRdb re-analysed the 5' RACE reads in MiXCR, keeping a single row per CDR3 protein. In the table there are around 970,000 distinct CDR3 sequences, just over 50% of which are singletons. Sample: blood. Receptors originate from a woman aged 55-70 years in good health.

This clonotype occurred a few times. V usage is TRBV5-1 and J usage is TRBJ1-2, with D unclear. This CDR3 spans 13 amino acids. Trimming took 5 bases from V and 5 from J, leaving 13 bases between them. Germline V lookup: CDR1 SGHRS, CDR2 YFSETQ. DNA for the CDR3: TGCGCCAGCAGTCCGGACGGGATTTATGGCTACACCTTC. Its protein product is CASSPDGIYGYTF.

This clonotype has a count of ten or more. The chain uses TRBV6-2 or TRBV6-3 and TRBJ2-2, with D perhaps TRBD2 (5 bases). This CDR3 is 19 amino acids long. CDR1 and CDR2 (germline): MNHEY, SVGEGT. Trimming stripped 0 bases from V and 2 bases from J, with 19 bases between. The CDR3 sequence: CASSYSIDPADVNTGELFF. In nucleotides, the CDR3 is TGTGCCAGCAGTTACTCGATAGACCCAGCGGACGTTAACACCGGGGAGCTGTTTTTT.

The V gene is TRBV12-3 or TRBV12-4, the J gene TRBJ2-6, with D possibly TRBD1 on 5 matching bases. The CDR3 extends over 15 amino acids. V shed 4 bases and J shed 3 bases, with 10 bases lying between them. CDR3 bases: TGTGCCAGCAGTTCCCGGACAAATGGGGCCAACGTCCTGACTTTC. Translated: CASSSRTNGANVLTF.

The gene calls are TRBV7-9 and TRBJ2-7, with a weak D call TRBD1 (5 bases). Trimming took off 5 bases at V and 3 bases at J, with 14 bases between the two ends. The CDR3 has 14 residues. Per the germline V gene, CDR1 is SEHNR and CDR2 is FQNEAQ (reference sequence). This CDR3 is CASSPNPGIYEQYF. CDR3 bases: TGTGCCAGCAGCCCGAATCCAGGGATCTACGAGCAGTACTTC.

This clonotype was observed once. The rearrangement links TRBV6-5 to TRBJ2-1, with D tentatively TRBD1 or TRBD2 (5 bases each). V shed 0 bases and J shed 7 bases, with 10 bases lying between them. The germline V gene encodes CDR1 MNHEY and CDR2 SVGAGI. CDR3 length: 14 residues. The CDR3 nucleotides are TGTGCCAGCAGTTACTCGAGGGGTCGGAATGAGCAGTTCTTC. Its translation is CASSYSRGRNEQFF.

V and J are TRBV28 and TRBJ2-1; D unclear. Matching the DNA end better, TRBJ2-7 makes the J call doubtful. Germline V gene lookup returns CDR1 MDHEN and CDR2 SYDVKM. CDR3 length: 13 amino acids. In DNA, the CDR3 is TGTGCCAGCACCACCTTGGGGATCAGCGAGCAGTACTTC. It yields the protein CASTTLGISEQYF.

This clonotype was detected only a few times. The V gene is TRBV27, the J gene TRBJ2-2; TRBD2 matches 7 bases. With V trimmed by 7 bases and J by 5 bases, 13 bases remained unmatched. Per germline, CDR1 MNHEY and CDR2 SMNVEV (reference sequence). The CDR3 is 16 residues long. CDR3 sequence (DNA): TGTGCCAGCACCCTAATTTGGGCTAGCGGAACCGGGGAGCTGTTTTTT. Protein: CASTLIWASGTGELFF.

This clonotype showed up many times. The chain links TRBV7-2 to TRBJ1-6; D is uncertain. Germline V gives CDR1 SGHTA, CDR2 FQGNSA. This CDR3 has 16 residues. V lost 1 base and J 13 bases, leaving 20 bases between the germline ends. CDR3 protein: CASSLDSLRSGAPLHF. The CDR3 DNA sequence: TGTGCCAGCAGCTTAGACAGTCTAAGGTCGGGAGCCCCCCTCCACTTT.

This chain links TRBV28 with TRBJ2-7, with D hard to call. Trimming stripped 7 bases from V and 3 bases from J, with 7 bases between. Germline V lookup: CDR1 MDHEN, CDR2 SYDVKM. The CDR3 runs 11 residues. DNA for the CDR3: TGTGCCAGCACCTCTCGCTACGAGCAGTACTTC. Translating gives CASTSRYEQYF.

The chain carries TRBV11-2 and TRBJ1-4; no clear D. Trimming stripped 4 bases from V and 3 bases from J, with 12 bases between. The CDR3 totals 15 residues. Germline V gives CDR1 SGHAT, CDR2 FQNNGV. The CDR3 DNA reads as TGTGCCAGCAGCTCCGACTCTAGGGCTAATGAAAAACTGTTTTTT. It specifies CASSSDSRANEKLFF.

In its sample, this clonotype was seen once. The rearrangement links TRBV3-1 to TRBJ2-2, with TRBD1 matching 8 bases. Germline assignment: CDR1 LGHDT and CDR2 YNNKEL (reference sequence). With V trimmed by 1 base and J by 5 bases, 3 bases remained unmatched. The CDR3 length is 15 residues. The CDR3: CASSQGQGRTGELFF. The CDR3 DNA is TGTGCCAGCAGCCAAGGACAGGGGCGAACCGGGGAGCTGTTTTTT.

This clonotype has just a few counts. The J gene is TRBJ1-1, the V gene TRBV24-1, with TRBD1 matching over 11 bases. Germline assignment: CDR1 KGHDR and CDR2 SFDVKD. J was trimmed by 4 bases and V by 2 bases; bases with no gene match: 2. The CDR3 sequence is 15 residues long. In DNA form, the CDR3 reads TGTGCCACCAGTGATTCGGGGACAGGGGGCACTGAAGCTTTCTTT. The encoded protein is CATSDSGTGGTEAFF.

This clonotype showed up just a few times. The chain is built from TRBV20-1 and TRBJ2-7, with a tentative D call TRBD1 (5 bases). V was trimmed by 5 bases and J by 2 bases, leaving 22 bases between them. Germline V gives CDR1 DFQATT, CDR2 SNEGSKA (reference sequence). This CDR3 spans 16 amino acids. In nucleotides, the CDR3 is TGCAGTGCTTACACCATTGGCCAGGGCTATACCTACGAGCAGTACTTC. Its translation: CSAYTIGQGYTYEQYF.

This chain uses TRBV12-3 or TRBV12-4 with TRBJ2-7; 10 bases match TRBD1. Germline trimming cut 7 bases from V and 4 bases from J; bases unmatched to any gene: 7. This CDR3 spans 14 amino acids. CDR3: CASNPGTGVYEQYF. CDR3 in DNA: TGTGCCAGCAACCCCGGGACAGGGGTTTACGAGCAGTACTTC.

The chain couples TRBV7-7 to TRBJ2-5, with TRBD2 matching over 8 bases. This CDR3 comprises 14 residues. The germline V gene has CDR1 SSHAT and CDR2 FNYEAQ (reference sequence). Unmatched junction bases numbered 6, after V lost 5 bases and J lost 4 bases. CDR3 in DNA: TGTGCCAGCAGCCCCAGGACTAGCATAGAGACCCAGTACTTC. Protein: CASSPRTSIETQYF.

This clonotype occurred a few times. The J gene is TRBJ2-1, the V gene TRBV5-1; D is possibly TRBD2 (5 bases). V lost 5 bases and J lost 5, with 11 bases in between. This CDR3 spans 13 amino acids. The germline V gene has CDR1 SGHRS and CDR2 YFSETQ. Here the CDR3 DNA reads TGCGCCAGCAGTCGGGGTTCACACAATGAGCAGTTCTTC. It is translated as CASSRGSHNEQFF.

The CDR3 region has the DNA TGTGCCAGCAGCGCACGGGACCATTACAATGAGCAGTTCTTC. Protein: CASSARDHYNEQFF. The chain joins TRBV11-2 to TRBJ2-1, with D perhaps matching TRBD1 or TRBD2 (5 bases each). CDR3 length: 14 amino acids. Per germline, CDR1 SGHAT and CDR2 FQNNGV. V was pared by 5 bases and J by 4 bases, with 12 bases between.

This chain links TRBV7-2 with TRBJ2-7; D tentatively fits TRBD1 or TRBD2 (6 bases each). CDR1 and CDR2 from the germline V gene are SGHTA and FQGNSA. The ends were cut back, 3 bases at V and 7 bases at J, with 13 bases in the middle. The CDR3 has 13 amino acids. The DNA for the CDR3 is TGTGCCAGCAGCTTCGAGGGGGGTAGAGAGCAGTACTTC. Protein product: CASSFEGGREQYF.

This chain's CDR3 is CASRHRGPVDVISTDTQYF. DNA for the CDR3: TGTGCCAGCAGGCACAGAGGGCCGGTCGATGTTATTAGCACAGATACGCAGTATTTT. The J gene is TRBJ2-3, the V gene TRBV27; D perhaps matches TRBD2 (5 bases). Germline V gene data show CDR1 as MNHEY and CDR2 as SMNVEV (reference sequence). The V and J ends lost 6 bases and 0 bases respectively, with 25 bases between them. The CDR3 runs to 19 residues.

CDR3 protein: CASSLTALGGEQYF. CDR3 in DNA: TGTGCCAGCAGCTTAACGGCCTTGGGAGGTGAGCAGTACTTC. The V and J genes are TRBV7-3 and TRBJ2-4; D may be TRBD2 (6 bases). Germline CDR1 SGHTA, CDR2 FQGTGA. The CDR3 spans 14 residues. The V end was cut by 0 bases, the J end by 13 bases, with 16 bases between.

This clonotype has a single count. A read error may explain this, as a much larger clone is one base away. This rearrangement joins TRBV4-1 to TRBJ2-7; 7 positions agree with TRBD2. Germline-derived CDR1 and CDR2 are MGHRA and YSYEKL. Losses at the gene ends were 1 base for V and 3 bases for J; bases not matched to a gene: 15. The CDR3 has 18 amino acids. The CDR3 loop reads CASSQATGFPSGVYEQYF. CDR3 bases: TGCGCCAGCAGCCAAGCTACGGGGTTCCCTAGCGGAGTCTACGAGCAGTACTTC.